This TCR beta chain was sequenced for a study of human T cells and chemical hapten exposure. Time point described: patch test 1, 2 weeks after DPC sensitization. Treatment defined: therapeutic diphenylcyclopropenone sensitization with weekly scalp DPC. This CDR3 is built from 17 residues. Germline assignment: CDR1 ENHRY and CDR2 SYGVKD. With V trimmed by 6 bases and J by 1 base, 12 bases remained unmatched. Each CDR3 protein gets one entry after TCRdb re-called the RACE reads with MiXCR. The table lists 180,000 or so distinct CDR3 sequences, approximately 15% of them singletons. The sequence was obtained from a woman in her 30s with alopecia areata. Some clones in this sample may be carry-over from other donors' samples. This sequence joins TRBV10-3 and TRBJ2-1, with 7 bases matching TRBD2. This sample comprised whole blood, obtained in connection with sensitization to the hapten diphenylcyclopropenone (DPC). CDR3 in DNA: TGTGCCATCAGCCCCAACGTGGGCGGGAGATCCTACAATGAGCAGTTCTTC. It codes for CAISPNVGGRSYNEQFF.